The present entry profiles one T cell receptor beta chain with its context. This entry belongs to a study of blood T cell repertoires in COVID-19. In the study's own analysis: From reference gene primer amplification, estimates of nucleated cell counts were derived. Clones were read by immunoSEQ multiplex PCR, and TCRdb kept only the in-frame ones, dropping some. That table gives V, J and clone size, and the DNA gave D and trimming. Of approximately 170,000 clones in the sample, 82% were seen once. The CDR3 spans 13 residues. Germline V gene sequence: CDR1 SEHNR, CDR2 FQNEAQ (reference sequence). The V end was cut by 1 base, the J end by 7 bases, with 11 bases between.

Sequencing was done on a sample of peripheral blood. The sequence came from an elderly woman with active or convalescent COVID-19. The chain has TRBV7-9 and TRBJ2-7; D not resolved. As DNA, the CDR3 is TGTGCCAGCAGCTTAGATCCGAGCTGGGAGCAGTACTTC. It codes for CASSLDPSWEQYF.